A single T cell receptor beta chain is shown here with its context. What it binds is unknown. With 5 bases removed from V and 0 bases from J, the gap between germline ends came to 17 bases. This CDR3 comprises 17 residues. Germline CDR1 GTSNPN, CDR2 SVGIG (reference sequence). TCRdb's table, derived via immunoSEQ multiplex PCR, lists solely in-frame clones and lacks some. The sample records about 130,000 clones, roughly four fifths being singletons. The data belong to a study of radiation and T cells in renal cell carcinoma. Study-wide context: Nephrectomy followed 15 Gy stereotactic body radiation by 4 weeks.

Study-wide results and caveats: Top tumor clonotypes rose in blood 2 weeks post-radiation, then contracted.

Time point indicated: blood 2 weeks post-SBRT. Stated treatment: 15 Gy SBRT to primary tumor, nephrectomy 4 weeks later. Clear cell pathology was present in this patient's renal cell carcinoma. The TCR was taken from a man aged 50-59 years with renal cell carcinoma. The V call is TRBV30, the J call TRBJ1-6, with D tentatively TRBD1 (6 bases). The source was blood, collected from a patient whose treatment included radiotherapy and nephrectomy. The CDR3 protein is CAWGPGQFVSYNSPLHF. Written as DNA, the CDR3 is TGTGCCTGGGGGCCGGGACAATTCGTCTCCTATAATTCACCCCTCCACTTT.